This TCR beta chain was sequenced for a study of human T cells and chemical hapten exposure. There are many counts of this clonotype. What it binds is not known. Individual cDNA molecules (in the library) carried attached unique molecular identifiers. TCRdb reanalysed the RACE reads using MiXCR and keeps one entry per CDR3 protein. This repertoire shows about 400,000 distinct CDR3 sequences, roughly 6.3% found once; its top ten account for 5% to 6%. Study-wide results and caveats: Unchanged with DPC sensitization were TCRs above 1 in 1000 frequency.

CDR1 and CDR2 (germline): SGHRS, YFSETQ. The ends were cut back, 2 bases at V and 2 bases at J, with 11 bases in the middle. The CDR3 runs 15 residues. Described time point: patch test 2, 6 weeks after DPC sensitization. Treatment: therapeutic diphenylcyclopropenone sensitization with weekly scalp DPC. This sequence joins TRBV5-1 and TRBJ2-1, with D hard to call. The clonotype originates from a woman between 18 and 29 years old with alopecia areata. Some clones in this sample may be carry-over from other donors' samples. The source material was whole blood, sampled in connection with sensitization to the hapten diphenylcyclopropenone (DPC). CDR3 amino acids: CASSFGENTYNEQFF. DNA of the CDR3: TGCGCCAGCAGCTTTGGAGAAAACACCTACAATGAGCAGTTCTTC.